The TCR beta chain under discussion was sequenced for a study of molecular identifiers for immune sequencing clone quantification (dated by TCRdb to the late 2010s). About the investigation overall: For a replicate experiment, RNA from around 20,000 or 99,000 naive CD8 T cells was divided into five aliquots, and four of the five aliquots were sequenced. This methods study benchmarked molecular-identifier clustering-based TCR repertoire sequencing (MIDCIRS) and TCR RNA copy counting, using CD8 T cells to do so.

The CDR3 numbers 16 residues from cysteine through phenylalanine. The kept DNA is CDR3 alone, 48 bases in frame from the first base. V is pared back by 1 base and J by 2 bases, with 15 bases lying between the germline termini. The germline V gene supplies CDR1 SQVTM and CDR2 ANQGSEA. Paper-wide results and their limitations: The sizes of highly expanded clones could end up underestimated when identical TCR molecules share a barcode. In CMV-specific effector cells, clones with more than 20 RNA copies contained over 99% of molecules, whereas in naive cells such clones contained under 1% of molecules. Approximately 3.1 recovered TCR RNA copies per cell were obtained by modeling, versus roughly 9.1 by digital PCR, implying a capture efficiency of roughly 32%. Spiked-in Jurkat TCR RNA equivalent to a single cell was reported to be detectable even among 750,000 to 1,000,000 naive CD8 T cells. The naive libraries included spiked-in Jurkat TCR RNA (10 copies' worth), and this RNA is not part of the donor repertoire. When barcode sub-clustering was left out, chimeric consensus sequences inflated TCR diversity, with chimeras reaching as high as 47%.

About this clonotype: Its antigen is still unknown. The sample holds no much larger clone one base away, and base qualities are not on file.

Libraries were prepared through PCR. The instrument given in TCRdb is NextSeq 500. Bulk TCR libraries were generated as previously described, with the TCR primers listed in Table S5 used. Total RNA was purified with the Qiagen AllPrep DNA/RNA kit. Before any analysis, reads coming from multiple sequencing runs of the same library were combined into one pool. As for how the authors treated the data: Only reads with exact TCR constant sequence were kept, trimmed to 150 nt, and grouped by their 12-nt molecular barcodes. Within each barcode group, reads were sub-clustered at a 15% Levenshtein threshold, and quality-weighted consensus sequences were built per RNA molecule. Non-functional sequences were filtered out, along with any lower-count sequence sitting one edit away from another sequence. Barcode sub-clusters with fewer than 20% of the maximum read count were removed, based on fitting two negative binomial distributions. The public reads were quality trimmed at Q25 with fastp and then assembled into clones with MiXCR by TCRdb, keeping productive beta chains. Every CDR3 protein is listed once, alongside the most common genes and DNA of its rows. V and J calls and clone size were set by TCRdb, not the authors. This sample gives some 580,000 distinct CDR3 sequences in total; less than 30% of them show up just once. The leading ten clones occupy 0.7% to 0.95% of the sample.

Naive CD8 T cell libraries were made from roughly 18,000 to 920,000 sorted cells using 10%, 30% or 50% of purified RNA. Naive CD8 T cells were FACS-sorted as CD8+CD4-CCR7+CD45RA+ on a BD FACSAria II into RLT Plus buffer. Under 11 TCR copies' worth of Jurkat RNA were spiked into roughly 19,000-1,000,000 naive CD8 T cell samples to test detection sensitivity. CD8 T cells were enriched using RosetteSep CD8+ T Cell Enrichment Cocktail and Ficoll-Paque, and the enriched cells then underwent ACK red cell lysis. The source of this sequence is a human donor in good health. Some libraries in this study had Jurkat cell RNA spiked in. Sequenced material: naive CD8+ T cells from blood, with Jurkat cell RNA spiked in. This specimen's cell subset or site label, per the study, means: FACS-sorted CD8+CD4-CCR7+CD45RA+ naive T cells. Recombination linked TRBV29-1 to TRBJ2-1; the D gene identity is not certain. The DNA sequence is given as TGCAGCGTTGAAGGTCCTCCACTTCTGACCTACAATGAGCAGTTCTTC. The translation is CSVEGPPLLTYNEQFF.